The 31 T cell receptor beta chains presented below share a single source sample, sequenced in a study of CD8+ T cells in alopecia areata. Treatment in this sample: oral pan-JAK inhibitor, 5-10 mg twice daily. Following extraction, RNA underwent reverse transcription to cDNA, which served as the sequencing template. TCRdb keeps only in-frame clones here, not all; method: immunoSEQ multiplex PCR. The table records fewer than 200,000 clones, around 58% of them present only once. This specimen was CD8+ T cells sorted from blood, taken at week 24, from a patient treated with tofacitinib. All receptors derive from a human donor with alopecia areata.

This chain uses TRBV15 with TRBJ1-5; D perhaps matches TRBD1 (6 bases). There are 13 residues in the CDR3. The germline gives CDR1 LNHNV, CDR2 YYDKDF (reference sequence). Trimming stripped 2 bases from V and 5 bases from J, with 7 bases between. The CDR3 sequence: CATSRSGDQPQHF. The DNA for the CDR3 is TGTGCCACCAGCAGATCAGGGGATCAGCCCCAGCATTTT.

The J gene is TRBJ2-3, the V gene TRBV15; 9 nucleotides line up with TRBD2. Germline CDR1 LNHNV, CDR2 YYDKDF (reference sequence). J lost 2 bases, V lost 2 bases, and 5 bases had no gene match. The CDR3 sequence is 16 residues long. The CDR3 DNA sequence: TGTGCCACCAGCAGATCGAGCGGGGGGTACACAGATACGCAGTATTTT. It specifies CATSRSSGGYTDTQYF.

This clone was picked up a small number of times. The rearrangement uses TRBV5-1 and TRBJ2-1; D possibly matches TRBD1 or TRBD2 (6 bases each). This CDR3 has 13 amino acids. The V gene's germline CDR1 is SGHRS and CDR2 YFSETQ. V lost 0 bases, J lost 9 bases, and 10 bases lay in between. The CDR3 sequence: CASSLGGGGEQFF. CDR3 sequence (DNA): TGCGCCAGCAGCTTGGGTGGAGGGGGTGAGCAGTTCTTC.

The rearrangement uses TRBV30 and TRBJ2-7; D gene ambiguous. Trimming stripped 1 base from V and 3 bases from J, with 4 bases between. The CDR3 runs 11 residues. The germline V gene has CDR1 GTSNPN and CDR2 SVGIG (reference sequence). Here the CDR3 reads CAWSGIYEQYF. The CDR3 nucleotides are TGTGCCTGGAGTGGGATCTACGAGCAGTACTTC.

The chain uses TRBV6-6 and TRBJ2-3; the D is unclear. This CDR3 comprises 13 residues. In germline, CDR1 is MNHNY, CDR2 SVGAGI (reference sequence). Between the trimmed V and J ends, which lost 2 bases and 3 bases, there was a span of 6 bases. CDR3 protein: CASSYKRTDTQYF. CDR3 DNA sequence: TGTGCCAGCAGTTACAAAAGGACAGATACGCAGTATTTT.

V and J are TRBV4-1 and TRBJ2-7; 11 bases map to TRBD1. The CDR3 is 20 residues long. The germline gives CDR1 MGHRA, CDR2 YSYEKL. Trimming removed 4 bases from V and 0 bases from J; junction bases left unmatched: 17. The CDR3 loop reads CASSPWTGGDSEWTSYEQYF. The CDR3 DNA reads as TGCGCCAGCAGCCCGTGGACAGGGGGCGATTCGGAGTGGACCTCCTACGAGCAGTACTTC.

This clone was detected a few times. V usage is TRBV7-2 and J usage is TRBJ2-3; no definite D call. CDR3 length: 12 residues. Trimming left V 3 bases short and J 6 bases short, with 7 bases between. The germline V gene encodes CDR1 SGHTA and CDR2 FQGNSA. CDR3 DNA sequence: TGTGCCAGCAGCTTCTACGCGGATACGCAGTATTTT. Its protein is CASSFYADTQYF.

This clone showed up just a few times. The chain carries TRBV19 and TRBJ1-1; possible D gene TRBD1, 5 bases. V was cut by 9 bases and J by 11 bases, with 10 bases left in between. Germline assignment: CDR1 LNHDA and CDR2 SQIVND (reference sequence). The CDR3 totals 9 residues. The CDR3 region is CASGTPAFF. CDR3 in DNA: TGTGCCAGCGGGACCCCCGCTTTCTTT. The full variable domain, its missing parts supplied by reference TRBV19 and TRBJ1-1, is DGGITQSPKYLFRKEGQNVTLSCEQNLNHDAMYWYRQDPGQGLRLIYYSQIVNDFQKGDIAEGYSVSREKKESFPLTVTSAQKNPTAFYLCASGTPAFFGQGTRLTVV.

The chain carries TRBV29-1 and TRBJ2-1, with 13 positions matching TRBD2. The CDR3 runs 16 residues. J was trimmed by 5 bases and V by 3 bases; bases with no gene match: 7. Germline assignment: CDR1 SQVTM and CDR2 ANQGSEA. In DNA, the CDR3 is TGCAGCGTTGATGCCTTCACTAGCGGGGGGGACAATGAGCAGTTCTTC. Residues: CSVDAFTSGGDNEQFF.

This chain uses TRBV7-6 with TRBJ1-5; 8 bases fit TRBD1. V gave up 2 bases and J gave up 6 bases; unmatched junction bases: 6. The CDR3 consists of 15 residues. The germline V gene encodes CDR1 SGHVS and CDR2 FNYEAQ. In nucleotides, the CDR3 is TGTGCCAGCAGCTTATCCCAGGGGGCGAGTCAGCCCCAGCATTTT. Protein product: CASSLSQGASQPQHF.

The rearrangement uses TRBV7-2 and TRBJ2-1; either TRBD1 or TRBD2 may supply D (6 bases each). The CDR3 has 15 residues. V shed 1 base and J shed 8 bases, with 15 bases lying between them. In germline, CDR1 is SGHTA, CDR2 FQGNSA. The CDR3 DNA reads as TGTGCCAGCAGCTTAGTCTCGGGGGCGCCCCATGAGCAGTTCTTC. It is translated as CASSLVSGAPHEQFF.

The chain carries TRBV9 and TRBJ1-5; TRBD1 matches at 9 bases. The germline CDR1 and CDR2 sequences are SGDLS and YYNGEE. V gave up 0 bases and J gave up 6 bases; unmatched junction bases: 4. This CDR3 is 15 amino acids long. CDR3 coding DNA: TGTGCCAGCAGCGTAGGGACAGGGGACAGTCAGCCCCAGCATTTT. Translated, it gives CASSVGTGDSQPQHF.

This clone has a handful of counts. Here the CDR3 reads CASSTGTREGETQYF. The CDR3 DNA reads TGTGCCAGCAGTACCGGGACGCGGGAAGGAGAGACCCAGTACTTC. This sequence joins TRBV27 and TRBJ2-5; D may be TRBD2 (6 bases). CDR1 is MNHEY and CDR2 is SMNVEV in the germline V gene (reference sequence). Trimming left V 5 bases short and J 4 bases short, with 17 bases between. This CDR3 spans 15 amino acids.

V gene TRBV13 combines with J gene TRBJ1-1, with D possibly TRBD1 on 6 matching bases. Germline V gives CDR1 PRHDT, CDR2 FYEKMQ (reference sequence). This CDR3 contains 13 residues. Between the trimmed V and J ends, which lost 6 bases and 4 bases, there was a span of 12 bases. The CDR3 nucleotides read TGTGCCAGCAGTTCCGGACAGATCACTGAAGCTTTCTTT. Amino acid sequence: CASSSGQITEAFF.

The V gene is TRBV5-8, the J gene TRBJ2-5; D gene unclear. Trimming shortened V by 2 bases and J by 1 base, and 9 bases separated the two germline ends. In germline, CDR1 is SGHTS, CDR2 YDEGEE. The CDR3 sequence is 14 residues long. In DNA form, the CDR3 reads TGTGCCAGCAGCTTTACGGCCCCCCAAGAGACCCAGTACTTC. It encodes CASSFTAPQETQYF. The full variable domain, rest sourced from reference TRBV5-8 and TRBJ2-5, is EAGVTQSPTHLIKTRGQQATLRCSPISGHTSVYWYQQALGLGLQFLLWYDEGEERNRGNFPPRFSGRQFPNYSSELNVNALELEDSALYLCASSFTAPQETQYFGPGTRLLVL.

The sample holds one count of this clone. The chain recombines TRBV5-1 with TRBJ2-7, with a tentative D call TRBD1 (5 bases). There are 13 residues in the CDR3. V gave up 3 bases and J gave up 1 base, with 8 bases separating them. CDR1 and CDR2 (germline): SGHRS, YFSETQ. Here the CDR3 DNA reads TGCGCCAGCAGCTGGACATGGTCCTACGAGCAGTACTTC. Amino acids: CASSWTWSYEQYF.

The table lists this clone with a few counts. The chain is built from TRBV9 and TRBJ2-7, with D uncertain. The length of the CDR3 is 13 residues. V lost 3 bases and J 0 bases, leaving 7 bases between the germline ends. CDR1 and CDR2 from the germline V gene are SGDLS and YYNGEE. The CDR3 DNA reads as TGTGCCAGCAGCGCCGGAAGCTCCTACGAGCAGTACTTC. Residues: CASSAGSSYEQYF.

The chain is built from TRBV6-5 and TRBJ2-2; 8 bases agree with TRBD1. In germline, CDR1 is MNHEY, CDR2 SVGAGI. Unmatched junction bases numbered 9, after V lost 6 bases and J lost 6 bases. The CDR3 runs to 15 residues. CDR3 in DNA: TGTGCCAGCAGACGCTCGGACAGGGTATCCGGGGAGCTGTTTTTT. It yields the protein CASRRSDRVSGELFF.

The CDR3, as DNA: TGTGCCAGCAGCTTGGGAAGACAGGGCAGTCAGCCCCAGCATTTT. This codes for CASSLGRQGSQPQHF. This sequence joins TRBV13 and TRBJ1-5; 7 nucleotides agree with TRBD1. The germline V gene encodes CDR1 PRHDT and CDR2 FYEKMQ (reference sequence). This CDR3 comprises 15 residues. J gave up 6 bases and V 3 bases, and 8 bases lay outside the gene matches.

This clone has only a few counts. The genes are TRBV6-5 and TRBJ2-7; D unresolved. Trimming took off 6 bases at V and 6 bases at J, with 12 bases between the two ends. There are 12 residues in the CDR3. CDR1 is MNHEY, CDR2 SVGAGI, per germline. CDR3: CASRALSLEQYF. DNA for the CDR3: TGTGCCAGCAGGGCACTTTCACTCGAGCAGTACTTC.

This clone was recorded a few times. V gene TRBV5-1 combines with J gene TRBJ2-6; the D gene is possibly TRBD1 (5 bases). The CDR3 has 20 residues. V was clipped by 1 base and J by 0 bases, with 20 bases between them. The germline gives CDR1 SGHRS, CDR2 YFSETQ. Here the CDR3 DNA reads TGCGCCAGCAGCTTGAAATCCCCGGCAGGGCTCGACTCTGGGGCCAACGTCCTGACTTTC. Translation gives CASSLKSPAGLDSGANVLTF.

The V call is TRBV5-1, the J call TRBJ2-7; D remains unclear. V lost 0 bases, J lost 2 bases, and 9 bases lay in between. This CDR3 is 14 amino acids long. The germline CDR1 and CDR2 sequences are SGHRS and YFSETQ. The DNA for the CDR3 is TGCGCCAGCAGCTTGGCCGCACCAACCTACGAGCAGTACTTC. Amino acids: CASSLAAPTYEQYF.

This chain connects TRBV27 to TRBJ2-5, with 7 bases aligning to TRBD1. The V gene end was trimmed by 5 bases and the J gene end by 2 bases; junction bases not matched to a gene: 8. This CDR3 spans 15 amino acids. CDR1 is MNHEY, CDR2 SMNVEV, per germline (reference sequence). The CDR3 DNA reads TGTGCCAGCAGTCCCAGGACAGGATTACAAGAGACCCAGTACTTC. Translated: CASSPRTGLQETQYF.

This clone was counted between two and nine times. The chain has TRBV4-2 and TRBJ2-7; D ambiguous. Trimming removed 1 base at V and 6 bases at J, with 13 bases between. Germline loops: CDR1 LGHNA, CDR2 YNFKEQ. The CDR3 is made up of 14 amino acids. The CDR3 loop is CASSQAVFGSEQYF. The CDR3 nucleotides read TGTGCCAGCAGCCAAGCAGTATTCGGTAGCGAGCAGTACTTC.

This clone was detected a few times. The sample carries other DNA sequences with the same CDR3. CDR3 DNA: TGTGCCAGCAGCTTAGGCCCTAACTACGAGCAGTACTTC. It specifies CASSLGPNYEQYF. The chain uses TRBV7-2 and TRBJ2-7; D is uncertain. This CDR3 contains 13 residues. The V gene's germline CDR1 is SGHTA and CDR2 FQGNSA. V lost 1 base, J lost 3 bases, and 7 bases lay in between.

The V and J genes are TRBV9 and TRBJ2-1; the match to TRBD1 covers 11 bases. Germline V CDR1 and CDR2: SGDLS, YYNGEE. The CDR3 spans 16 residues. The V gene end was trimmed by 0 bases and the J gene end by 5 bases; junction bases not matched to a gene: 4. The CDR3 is CASSVGGTGGNNEQFF. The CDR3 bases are TGTGCCAGCAGCGTAGGTGGGACAGGGGGGAACAATGAGCAGTTCTTC. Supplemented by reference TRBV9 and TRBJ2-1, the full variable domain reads DSGVTQTPKHLITATGQRVTLRCSPRSGDLSVYWYQQSLDQGLQFLIQYYNGEERAKGNILERFSAQQFPDLHSELNLSSLELGDSALYFCASSVGGTGGNNEQFFGPGTRLTVL.

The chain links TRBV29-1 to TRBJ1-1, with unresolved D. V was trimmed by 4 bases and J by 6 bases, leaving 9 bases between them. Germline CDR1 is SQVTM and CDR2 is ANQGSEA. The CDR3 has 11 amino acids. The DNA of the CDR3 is TGCAGCGTTGCGCCCGTCCCTGAAGCTTTCTTT. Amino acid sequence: CSVAPVPEAFF.

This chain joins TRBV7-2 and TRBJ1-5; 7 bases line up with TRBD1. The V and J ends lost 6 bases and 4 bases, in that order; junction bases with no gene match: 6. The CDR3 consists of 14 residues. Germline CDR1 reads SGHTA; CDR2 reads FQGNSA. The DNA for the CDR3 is TGTGCCAGCAGGGACACAGGGGAAAATCAGCCCCAGCATTTT. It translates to CASRDTGENQPQHF.

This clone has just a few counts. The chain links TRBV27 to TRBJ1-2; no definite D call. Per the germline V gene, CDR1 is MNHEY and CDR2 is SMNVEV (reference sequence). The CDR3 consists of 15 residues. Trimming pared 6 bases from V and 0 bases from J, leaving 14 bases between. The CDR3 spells CASSLEWNSNYGYTF. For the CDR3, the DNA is TGTGCCAGCAGCCTAGAGTGGAACTCTAACTATGGCTACACCTTC.

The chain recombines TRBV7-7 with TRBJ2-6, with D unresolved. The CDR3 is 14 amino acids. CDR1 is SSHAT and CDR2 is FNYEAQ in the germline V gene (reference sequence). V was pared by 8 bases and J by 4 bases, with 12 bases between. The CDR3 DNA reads TGTGCCAGCGCCGAGGAACCGGGGGCCAACGTCCTGACTTTC. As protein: CASAEEPGANVLTF.

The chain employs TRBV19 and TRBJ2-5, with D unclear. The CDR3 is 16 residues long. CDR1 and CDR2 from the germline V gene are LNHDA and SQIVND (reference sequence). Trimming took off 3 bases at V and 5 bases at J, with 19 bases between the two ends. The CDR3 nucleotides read TGTGCCAGTAGTATTGGAGTATCGATCCCGAGTGAGACCCAGTACTTC. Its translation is CASSIGVSIPSETQYF. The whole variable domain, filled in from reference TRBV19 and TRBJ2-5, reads DGGITQSPKYLFRKEGQNVTLSCEQNLNHDAMYWYRQDPGQGLRLIYYSQIVNDFQKGDIAEGYSVSREKKESFPLTVTSAQKNPTAFYLCASSIGVSIPSETQYFGPGTRLLVL.